This is a list of T cell receptor beta chains from one sample in a study of T-cell memory formation after mild COVID-19. TCRdb itself ran the 5' RACE reads through MiXCR, one entry per CDR3 protein. The repertoire holds approximately 570,000 distinct CDR3 sequences, with around 17% as singletons. Sequenced sample: PBMCs or a T cell subset sorted from them (not recorded which). The receptors stem from an adult woman who had mild COVID-19 (a few samples of this study predate the infection). Cell type and time point are not known. CDR3s include the opening cysteine and the closing phenylalanine or tryptophan. A D gene is named only where the DNA matches it firmly. Size tells how often a clone was seen (once, few, many) or the class of an expanded clone, and some rows leave it out.

v_call: TRBV12-3/TRBV12-4; d_call: NA; clone_size: NA; j_call: TRBJ2-5; cdr3_aa: CASRSDRSGETQYF; cdr3_nt: TGTGCCAGCAGATCCGACAGGAGTGGAGAGACCCAGTACTTC
v_call: TRBV20-1; d_call: TRBD1; clone_size: few; j_call: TRBJ1-5; cdr3_aa: CSATTGQRVSNQPQHF; cdr3_nt: TGCAGTGCTACCACGGGACAGAGGGTGAGCAATCAGCCCCAGCATTTT
v_call: TRBV6-5; d_call: TRBD2; clone_size: NA; j_call: TRBJ2-3; cdr3_aa: CASRQSGADTDTQYF; cdr3_nt: TGTGCCAGCAGACAGAGCGGGGCAGACACAGATACGCAGTATTTT
v_call: TRBV18; d_call: NA; clone_size: few; j_call: TRBJ2-7; cdr3_aa: CASSPLDRVYEQYF; cdr3_nt: TGTGCCAGCTCACCTCTTGACAGAGTCTACGAGCAGTACTTC
v_call: TRBV5-1; d_call: TRBD2; clone_size: many; j_call: TRBJ2-1; cdr3_aa: CASSLASGAYNEQFF; cdr3_nt: TGTGCCAGCAGCTTAGCCAGCGGGGCTTACAATGAGCAGTTCTTC
v_call: TRBV7-9; d_call: TRBD1; clone_size: few; j_call: TRBJ2-1; cdr3_aa: CASSQGAHNEQFF; cdr3_nt: TGTGCCAGCAGCCAGGGGGCTCACAATGAGCAGTTCTTC
v_call: TRBV12-2; d_call: NA; clone_size: few; j_call: TRBJ2-7; cdr3_aa: CASRSMPDDSYEQYF; cdr3_nt: TGTGCAAGTCGCTCCATGCCCGACGACTCCTACGAGCAGTACTTC
v_call: TRBV6-4; d_call: NA; clone_size: few; j_call: TRBJ1-1; cdr3_aa: CASSDSWGTEAFF; cdr3_nt: TGTGCCAGCAGTGACTCCTGGGGCACTGAAGCTTTCTTT
v_call: TRBV4-1; d_call: TRBD2; clone_size: few; j_call: TRBJ2-1; cdr3_aa: CASSQPAGRGAGEQFF; cdr3_nt: TGCGCCAGCAGCCAGCCGGCAGGGCGGGGGGCGGGTGAGCAGTTCTTC
v_call: TRBV5-1; d_call: NA; clone_size: few; j_call: TRBJ1-2; cdr3_aa: CASSLDIEISYGYTF; cdr3_nt: TGCGCCAGCAGCTTGGATATCGAGATAAGCTATGGCTACACCTTC
v_call: TRBV7-8; d_call: NA; clone_size: many; j_call: TRBJ2-3; cdr3_aa: CASSFRTGTDTQYF; cdr3_nt: TGTGCCAGCAGCTTCCGGACAGGCACAGATACGCAGTATTTT
v_call: TRBV5-6; d_call: TRBD1; clone_size: NA; j_call: TRBJ1-2; cdr3_aa: CASSSTGTGENYGYTF; cdr3_nt: TGTGCCAGCAGCTCTACCGGGACAGGGGAAAACTATGGCTACACCTTC
v_call: TRBV11-2; d_call: NA; clone_size: once; j_call: TRBJ2-7; cdr3_aa: CASSLVASVREQYF; cdr3_nt: TGTGCCAGCAGCTTAGTAGCTTCGGTCCGCGAGCAGTACTTC
v_call: TRBV10-3; d_call: TRBD2; clone_size: few; j_call: TRBJ2-3; cdr3_aa: CATRRGGGAVADTQYF; cdr3_nt: TGTGCCACCCGGAGGGGCGGGGGGGCAGTTGCAGATACGCAGTATTTT
v_call: TRBV12-3/TRBV12-4; d_call: NA; clone_size: few; j_call: TRBJ2-7; cdr3_aa: CASSLGGVYEQYF; cdr3_nt: TGTGCCAGCAGTTTAGGGGGCGTCTACGAGCAGTACTTC
v_call: TRBV13; d_call: NA; clone_size: NA; j_call: TRBJ1-3; cdr3_aa: CASSSQFGQMDGSGNTIYF; cdr3_nt: TGTGCCAGCAGCTCGCAGTTTGGGCAAATGGACGGCTCTGGAAACACCATATATTTT
v_call: TRBV7-2; d_call: TRBD2; clone_size: few; j_call: TRBJ2-1; cdr3_aa: CASSLVRLAGGRNEQFF; cdr3_nt: TGTGCCAGCAGCTTAGTGCGACTAGCGGGGGGCCGCAATGAGCAGTTCTTC
v_call: TRBV29-1; d_call: NA; clone_size: few; j_call: TRBJ2-7; cdr3_aa: CSVGPVGSRYEQYF; cdr3_nt: TGCAGCGTTGGTCCCGTCGGTTCGCGGTACGAGCAGTACTTC
v_call: TRBV4-2; d_call: TRBD1; clone_size: many; j_call: TRBJ1-2; cdr3_aa: CASSQSGGYGYTF; cdr3_nt: TGTGCCAGCAGCCAGTCAGGGGGCTATGGCTACACCTTC
v_call: TRBV19; d_call: TRBD2; clone_size: few; j_call: TRBJ2-3; cdr3_aa: CASSRTSWDTQYF; cdr3_nt: TGTGCCAGTAGTAGGACTAGCTGGGATACGCAGTATTTT
v_call: TRBV24-1; d_call: NA; clone_size: few; j_call: TRBJ1-5; cdr3_aa: CAVRQDNQPQHF; cdr3_nt: TGTGCCGTACGACAGGACAATCAGCCCCAGCATTTT
v_call: TRBV4-2; d_call: TRBD2; clone_size: NA; j_call: TRBJ2-7; cdr3_aa: CASRSSGKTYEQYF; cdr3_nt: TGTGCCAGCAGGTCTAGCGGGAAAACCTACGAGCAGTACTTC
v_call: TRBV12-3/TRBV12-4; d_call: TRBD2; clone_size: NA; j_call: TRBJ2-7; cdr3_aa: CASSFWGVAGADYEQYF; cdr3_nt: TGTGCCAGCAGTTTTTGGGGGGTGGCGGGAGCGGACTACGAGCAGTACTTC
v_call: TRBV12-5; d_call: NA; clone_size: few; j_call: TRBJ1-1; cdr3_aa: CASGWSPNTNTEAFF; cdr3_nt: TGTGCTAGTGGTTGGAGCCCTAACACAAACACTGAAGCTTTCTTT
v_call: TRBV6-6; d_call: TRBD1; clone_size: few; j_call: TRBJ2-7; cdr3_aa: CASSYSWGQGIYEQYF; cdr3_nt: TGTGCCAGCAGTTACTCTTGGGGACAGGGGATATACGAGCAGTACTTC
v_call: TRBV20-1; d_call: TRBD1; clone_size: NA; j_call: TRBJ1-6; cdr3_aa: CSAPGQGTSPLHF; cdr3_nt: TGCAGTGCCCCCGGACAGGGGACTTCACCCCTCCACTTT
v_call: TRBV20-1; d_call: NA; clone_size: NA; j_call: TRBJ2-1; cdr3_aa: CSANPHGGSYNEQFF; cdr3_nt: TGCAGTGCTAACCCCCACGGTGGGAGTTACAATGAGCAGTTCTTC
v_call: TRBV7-2; d_call: NA; clone_size: NA; j_call: TRBJ1-2; cdr3_aa: CASSLGEGTYYGYTF; cdr3_nt: TGTGCCAGCAGCTTAGGGGAGGGGACTTACTATGGCTACACCTTC
v_call: TRBV20-1; d_call: TRBD1; clone_size: many; j_call: TRBJ2-5; cdr3_aa: CSARVGTGVQETQYF; cdr3_nt: TGCAGTGCTAGAGTTGGGACAGGGGTCCAAGAGACCCAGTACTTC
v_call: TRBV7-3; d_call: TRBD2; clone_size: NA; j_call: TRBJ2-5; cdr3_aa: CASSLGSAGQTQYF; cdr3_nt: TGTGCCAGCAGCTTAGGCTCAGCGGGACAGACCCAGTACTTC
v_call: TRBV18; d_call: TRBD1; clone_size: NA; j_call: TRBJ1-5; cdr3_aa: CASSPRGTADQPQHF; cdr3_nt: TGTGCCAGCTCACCACGCGGGACAGCGGATCAGCCCCAGCATTTT
v_call: TRBV27; d_call: NA; clone_size: NA; j_call: TRBJ2-7; cdr3_aa: CASSYVADYRGDRYEQYF; cdr3_nt: TGTGCCAGCAGTTACGTGGCCGACTACAGAGGAGATCGCTACGAGCAGTACTTC
v_call: TRBV7-3; d_call: NA; clone_size: NA; j_call: TRBJ2-7; cdr3_aa: CASSISGTDSYEQYF; cdr3_nt: TGTGCCAGCAGCATTTCCGGGACGGACTCCTACGAGCAGTACTTC
v_call: TRBV11-2; d_call: NA; clone_size: NA; j_call: TRBJ2-1; cdr3_aa: CASSPLSGNEQFF; cdr3_nt: TGTGCCAGCAGCCCATTGAGCGGGAATGAGCAGTTCTTC
v_call: TRBV18; d_call: TRBD1; clone_size: few; j_call: TRBJ1-2; cdr3_aa: CASSPGQQRGGYTF; cdr3_nt: TGTGCCAGCTCACCGGGACAGCAAAGAGGTGGCTACACCTTC
v_call: TRBV12-2; d_call: NA; clone_size: NA; j_call: TRBJ2-7; cdr3_aa: CASRPGPGTKTYEQYF; cdr3_nt: TGTGCAAGTCGCCCCGGTCCCGGGACAAAAACCTACGAGCAGTACTTC
v_call: TRBV5-4; d_call: NA; clone_size: NA; j_call: TRBJ2-1; cdr3_aa: CASSSRLTLHNEQFF; cdr3_nt: TGTGCCAGCAGCTCCCGGCTAACCCTGCACAATGAGCAGTTCTTC
v_call: TRBV7-2; d_call: TRBD1; clone_size: NA; j_call: TRBJ1-2; cdr3_aa: CASSPRTGEYGYTF; cdr3_nt: TGTGCCAGCAGCCCCCGGACAGGGGAATATGGCTACACCTTC